This T cell receptor beta chain was recovered during a study of T cells in localized non-small cell lung cancer. Clones were sequenced by immunoSEQ multiplex PCR, and TCRdb holds only the in-frame ones, with some missing. The table includes tens of thousands of clones, around four fifths detected once. Source: peripheral blood, taken before any cancer treatment. The TCR originated in a male donor at least 60 years old with stage III squamous cell lung carcinoma.

CDR3 DNA sequence: TGTGCCAGCAGTAAAACAGGGGAAGTGTACAATGAGCAGTTCTTC. It is translated as CASSKTGEVYNEQFF. V is TRBV6-4 and J is TRBJ2-1; 7 nucleotides match TRBD1. From germline, CDR1 is MRHNA and CDR2 SNTAGT. The CDR3 consists of 15 residues. V trimming: 5 bases; J trimming: 4 bases; junction bases outside the gene matches: 8.